The 2 T cell receptor beta chains presented below share a single source sample, sequenced in a study of blood T cell repertoires in COVID-19. This table comes from immunoSEQ multiplex PCR, and its TCRdb copy is limited to in-frame clones, with some not included. The sample shows roughly 150,000 clones, around 80% of them seen only once. Sequenced sample: peripheral blood. All receptors come from a woman aged 50 to 60 in a cohort sampled during active or convalescent COVID-19.

This chain links TRBV7-9 with TRBJ1-5; maybe TRBD1 (6 bases). The CDR3 has 13 residues. The germline V and J ends were trimmed by 8 bases and 4 bases, with 12 bases remaining between them. CDR1 and CDR2 (germline): SEHNR, FQNEAQ (reference sequence). For the CDR3, the DNA is TGTGCCAGCGGCCGGGACACTAATCAGCCCCAGCATTTT. Residues: CASGRDTNQPQHF.

This sequence joins TRBV19 and TRBJ2-7; D is possibly TRBD2 (6 bases). The CDR3 is 15 amino acids. Germline CDR1 LNHDA, CDR2 SQIVND (reference sequence). V was pared by 7 bases and J by 0 bases, with 16 bases between. CDR3 bases: TGTGCCAGTAAGGAAGCCGGGGGTACCTCCTACGAGCAGTACTTC. It specifies CASKEAGGTSYEQYF. Using reference TRBV19 and TRBJ2-7 for the parts outside the CDR3, the full variable domain is DGGITQSPKYLFRKEGQNVTLSCEQNLNHDAMYWYRQDPGQGLRLIYYSQIVNDFQKGDIAEGYSVSREKKESFPLTVTSAQKNPTAFYLCASKEAGGTSYEQYFGPGTRLTVT.